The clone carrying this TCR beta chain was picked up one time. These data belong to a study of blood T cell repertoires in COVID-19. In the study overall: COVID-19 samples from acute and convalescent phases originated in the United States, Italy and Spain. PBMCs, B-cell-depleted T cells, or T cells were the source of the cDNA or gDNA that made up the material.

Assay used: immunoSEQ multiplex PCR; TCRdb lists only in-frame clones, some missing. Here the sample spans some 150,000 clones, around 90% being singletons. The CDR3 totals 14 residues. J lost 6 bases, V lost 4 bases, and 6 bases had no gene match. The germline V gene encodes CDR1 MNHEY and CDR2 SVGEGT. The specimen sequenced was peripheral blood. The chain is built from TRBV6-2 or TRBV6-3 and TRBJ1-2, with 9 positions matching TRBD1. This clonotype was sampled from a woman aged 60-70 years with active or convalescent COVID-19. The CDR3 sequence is CASSLTGGYDGYTF. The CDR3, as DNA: TGTGCCAGCAGTTTAACAGGGGGCTACGATGGCTACACCTTC.